This TCR beta chain is from a study of blood T cells in healthy people across ages. General study findings and limits: Unknown CMV status may confound age-related changes in expanded clones.

As regards this clonotype: Its antigen is unknown.

Using a J-beta primer mix together with a sample-barcoded 5' primer, a second PCR was run for about 6 to 11 cycles. TCRdb reanalysed the 5' RACE reads using MiXCR and keeps one entry per CDR3 protein. The sample comprises about 780,000 distinct CDR3 sequences, 35% to 60% of which are singletons, and around 18% rests with the top ten. The CDR3 extends over 16 amino acids. Between the trimmed V and J ends, which lost 1 base and 0 bases, there was a span of 9 bases. Germline loops: CDR1 KGHSY, CDR2 FQNENV. This TCR was sampled from a man aged 80 or over in good health. Sample: blood. The chain combines TRBV16 with TRBJ2-2; no reliable D call. CDR3 residues: CASSQFAPTNTGELFF. The CDR3 DNA follows: TGTGCCAGCAGCCAATTTGCGCCAACGAACACCGGGGAGCTGTTTTTT.